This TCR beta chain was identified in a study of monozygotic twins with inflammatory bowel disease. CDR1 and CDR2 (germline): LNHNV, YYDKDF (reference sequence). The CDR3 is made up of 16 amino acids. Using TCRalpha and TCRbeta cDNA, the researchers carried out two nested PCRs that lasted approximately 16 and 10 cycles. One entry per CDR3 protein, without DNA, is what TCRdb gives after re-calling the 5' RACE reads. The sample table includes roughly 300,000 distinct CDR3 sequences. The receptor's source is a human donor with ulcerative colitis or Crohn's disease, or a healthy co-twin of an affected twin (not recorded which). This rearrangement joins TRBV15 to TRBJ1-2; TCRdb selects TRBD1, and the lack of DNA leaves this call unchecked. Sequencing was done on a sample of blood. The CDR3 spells CATSGSPGQENYGYTF.